These 30 T cell receptor beta chains were all obtained from the same sample, sequenced in a study of Ad26.COV2.S vaccination and SARS-CoV-2 variants. The treatment here: roughly 18 received Ad26.COV2.S at low or high dose, single or two shots; roughly five received placebo; per-sample allocation not given. Vaccine and placebo recipients were sampled on day 63 after the first injection. Profiled with immunoSEQ multiplex PCR; TCRdb holds only in-frame clones, not every one. This table holds roughly 380,000 clones, around 87% found once. Sequenced material: peripheral blood, taken in a trial of Ad26.COV2.S vaccine versus placebo. Receptors originate from a person aged 18-60 years who received the Ad26.COV2.S COVID-19 vaccine or a placebo.

This clone was picked up a small number of times. The chain recombines TRBV4-2 with TRBJ1-1; TRBD1 is a possible D gene (6 bases). The CDR3 runs to 18 residues. The V end was cut by 2 bases, the J end by 2 bases, with 21 bases between. The germline gives CDR1 LGHNA, CDR2 YNFKEQ. The CDR3 is CASSQPGTQILFNTEAFF. CDR3 DNA sequence: TGTGCCAGCAGCCAACCCGGGACACAAATTCTATTCAACACTGAAGCTTTCTTT.

CDR3 sequence (DNA): TGTGCCAGCAGCCCCGGGCCTAGCGGTACCTACGAGCAGTACTTC. It codes for CASSPGPSGTYEQYF. The chain joins TRBV11-2 to TRBJ2-7, with 7 bases identical to TRBD2. Germline-derived CDR1 and CDR2 are SGHAT and FQNNGV. After removal of 5 bases from V and 2 bases from J, the junction contained 9 bases not matched to a gene. The CDR3 is 15 amino acids.

The chain joins TRBV3-1 (or the pseudogene TRBV3-2) to TRBJ2-6; 14 nucleotides match TRBD2. The germline V gene encodes CDR1 LGHDT and CDR2 YNNKEL (reference sequence). With V trimmed by 0 bases and J by 2 bases, 6 bases remained unmatched. The CDR3 has 20 residues. DNA for the CDR3: TGTGCCAGCAGCCAAGAGACTAGCGGGGGGGCCTTGACTGGGGCCAACGTCCTGACTTTC. It translates to CASSQETSGGALTGANVLTF.

The V gene is TRBV7-2, the J gene TRBJ2-3; tentatively, D is TRBD1 or TRBD2 (5 bases each). The germline V and J ends were trimmed by 7 bases and 3 bases, with 17 bases remaining between them. CDR1 is SGHTA and CDR2 is FQGNSA in the germline V gene. This CDR3 spans 15 amino acids. Here the CDR3 reads CASTLLGASTDTQYF. CDR3 bases: TGTGCCAGCACCCTACTCGGGGCTAGTACAGATACGCAGTATTTT.

The chain combines TRBV5-1 with TRBJ2-2; D not certain. V was trimmed by 4 bases and J by 0 bases, leaving 7 bases between them. This CDR3 contains 14 residues. Germline assignment: CDR1 SGHRS and CDR2 YFSETQ. CDR3 sequence reads: CASSATTNTGELFF. The CDR3 DNA reads as TGCGCCAGCAGCGCTACAACGAACACCGGGGAGCTGTTTTTT.

The V and J genes are TRBV13 and TRBJ2-1; 11 bases map to TRBD2. In germline, CDR1 is PRHDT, CDR2 FYEKMQ (reference sequence). The CDR3 has 17 amino acids. With V trimmed by 4 bases and J by 8 bases, 13 bases remained unmatched. The CDR3 region is CASSSPLAGGQGDEQFF. The CDR3 region has the DNA TGTGCCAGCAGCTCCCCTCTAGCGGGGGGCCAGGGGGATGAGCAGTTCTTC. Filled out from reference TRBV13 and TRBJ2-1, the complete variable domain reads AAGVIQSPRHLIKEKRETATLKCYPIPRHDTVYWYQQGPGQDPQFLISFYEKMQSDKGSIPDRFSAQQFSDYHSELNMSSLELGDSALYFCASSSPLAGGQGDEQFFGPGTRLTVL.

This chain links TRBV5-6 with TRBJ1-4, with unresolved D. Germline V gene sequence: CDR1 SGHDT, CDR2 YYEEEE. Deletions cut 3 bases from V and 5 bases from J, with 11 bases between. The CDR3 runs to 14 residues. CDR3: CASSSQPGNEKLFF. CDR3 sequence (DNA): TGTGCCAGCAGCTCTCAACCGGGGAATGAAAAACTGTTTTTT.

The gene calls are TRBV18 and TRBJ2-5; D not certain. The V gene's germline CDR1 is KGHSH and CDR2 LQKENI. The CDR3 totals 15 residues. Trimming took 5 bases from V and 1 from J, leaving 14 bases between them. The CDR3 sequence is CASSDFGSAQETQYF. CDR3 in DNA: TGTGCCAGCTCAGACTTCGGGTCCGCCCAAGAGACCCAGTACTTC.

V usage is TRBV30 and J usage is TRBJ2-6; D assignment may be TRBD1 or TRBD2 (5 bases each). Per germline, CDR1 GTSNPN and CDR2 SVGIG (reference sequence). The germline V and J ends were trimmed by 5 bases and 9 bases, with 11 bases remaining between them. This CDR3 spans 12 amino acids. In nucleotides, the CDR3 is TGTGCCTGGGGGGGAGCGGTCAACGTCCTGACTTTC. Protein sequence: CAWGGAVNVLTF.

The chain employs TRBV5-1 and TRBJ2-7; TRBD2 matches 10 bases. Germline CDR1 is SGHRS and CDR2 is YFSETQ. V shed 0 bases and J 3 bases; nucleotides not matched to a gene: 6. The CDR3 consists of 16 residues. CDR3 loop: CASSLVLAGVNYEQYF. As DNA, the CDR3 is TGCGCCAGCAGCTTGGTTCTAGCGGGGGTTAACTACGAGCAGTACTTC.

The chain has TRBV5-8 and TRBJ2-5, with TRBD1 matching over 11 bases. The germline gives CDR1 SGHTS, CDR2 YDEGEE. The CDR3 is 14 amino acids. V was clipped by 4 bases and J by 3 bases; unmatched bases: 2. CDR3 region: CASSAGQGEETQYF. DNA of the CDR3: TGTGCCAGCAGCGCGGGACAGGGGGAAGAGACCCAGTACTTC.

This rearrangement joins TRBV13 to TRBJ1-3; TRBD1 matches 7 bases. CDR1 and CDR2 from the germline V gene are PRHDT and FYEKMQ (reference sequence). The CDR3 runs 16 residues. Trimming removed 2 bases from V and 0 bases from J; junction bases left unmatched: 4. This CDR3 reads CASSLTGTDSGNTIYF. The CDR3 region has the DNA TGTGCCAGCAGCTTAACTGGGACAGACTCTGGAAACACCATATATTTT.

The chain uses TRBV18 and TRBJ1-2, with 8 bases matching TRBD1. The germline CDR1 and CDR2 sequences are KGHSH and LQKENI. The CDR3 covers 15 residues. Losses at the gene ends were 3 bases for V and 4 bases for J; bases not matched to a gene: 7. The CDR3 loop reads CASSPMAGTGYGYTF. CDR3 in DNA: TGTGCCAGCTCACCCATGGCCGGGACAGGCTATGGCTACACCTTC.

This sequence joins TRBV12-3 or TRBV12-4 and TRBJ1-5; D is unclear. Trimming removed 7 bases from V and 4 bases from J, with 8 bases in between. This CDR3 is built from 12 residues. The chain's CDR3 is CASTKGNQPQHF. In DNA, the CDR3 is TGTGCCAGCACCAAGGGTAATCAGCCCCAGCATTTT.

This clone was observed once. The J gene is TRBJ2-7, the V gene TRBV9; D uncertain. The CDR3 length is 15 residues. Germline CDR1 and CDR2: SGDLS and YYNGEE. V shed 0 bases and J shed 3 bases, with 13 bases lying between them. CDR3 nucleotides: TGTGCCAGCAGCGTAGACCTATCCCCGGGCTACGAGCAGTACTTC. Translation gives CASSVDLSPGYEQYF. The whole variable domain, filled in from reference TRBV9 and TRBJ2-7, reads DSGVTQTPKHLITATGQRVTLRCSPRSGDLSVYWYQQSLDQGLQFLIQYYNGEERAKGNILERFSAQQFPDLHSELNLSSLELGDSALYFCASSVDLSPGYEQYFGPGTRLTVT.

The chain employs TRBV6-5 and TRBJ1-6; TRBD1 is a possible D gene (5 bases). The V gene lost 7 bases and the J gene lost 9 bases, with 13 bases spanning the gap. CDR1 is MNHEY and CDR2 is SVGAGI in the germline V gene. The CDR3 covers 13 residues. The CDR3 DNA follows: TGTGCCAGCAAAGGGACTAGCGGTTCACCCCTCCACTTT. Its translation is CASKGTSGSPLHF.

This clone was recorded many times. This chain connects TRBV18 to TRBJ2-1, with D perhaps matching TRBD1 or TRBD2 (6 bases each). V lost 4 bases, J lost 8 bases, and 18 bases lay in between. From germline, CDR1 is KGHSH and CDR2 LQKENI. This CDR3 comprises 15 residues. The CDR3 nucleotides read TGTGCCAGCTCACAACGGGACTTTAACAGGGATGAGCAGTTCTTC. As protein: CASSQRDFNRDEQFF.

The chain carries TRBV9 and TRBJ1-2, with D maybe TRBD1 (6 bases). Germline assignment: CDR1 SGDLS and CDR2 YYNGEE. This CDR3 is 15 amino acids long. V lost 4 bases and J 2 bases, leaving 15 bases between the germline ends. CDR3 residues: CASSLQGGKNYGYTF. The CDR3 coding sequence is TGTGCCAGCAGCCTACAAGGGGGGAAAAACTATGGCTACACCTTC.

As concerns this clone: The sample holds other DNA sequences that translate to the same CDR3. The J gene is TRBJ1-5, the V gene TRBV5-1; 8 nucleotides line up with TRBD1. This CDR3 contains 15 residues. After removal of 2 bases from V and 4 bases from J, the junction contained 5 bases not matched to a gene. CDR1 is SGHRS and CDR2 is YFSETQ in the germline V gene. The CDR3 sequence: CASSLSGGGNQPQHF. The CDR3 DNA is TGCGCCAGCAGCTTATCAGGGGGCGGTAATCAGCCCCAGCATTTT.

The chain is built from TRBV19 and TRBJ2-5; 8 bases are a match to TRBD2. CDR3 size: 16 residues. The germline CDR1 and CDR2 sequences are LNHDA and SQIVND (reference sequence). The V segment lost 1 base and the J segment 7 bases; nucleotides outside the gene matches: 11. CDR3 residues: CASSIGERGTLGTQYF. Written as DNA, the CDR3 is TGTGCCAGTAGTATAGGTGAGCGGGGGACGCTCGGGACCCAGTACTTC.

The V call is TRBV7-9, the J call TRBJ2-6, with 8 positions matching TRBD1. CDR1 SEHNR and CDR2 FQNEAQ come from the germline V gene (reference sequence). The CDR3 covers 17 residues. V lost 1 base to trimming and J lost 4 bases; unmatched junction nucleotides: 6. CDR3 amino acids: CASSLGRGQAGANVLTF. The CDR3 DNA reads as TGTGCCAGCAGCTTAGGCAGGGGGCAGGCCGGGGCCAACGTCCTGACTTTC.

The chain carries TRBV6-2 or TRBV6-3 and TRBJ1-1, with a tentative D call TRBD1 (6 bases). This CDR3 comprises 12 residues. The V and J ends lost 5 bases and 3 bases respectively, with 7 bases between them. Germline assignment: CDR1 MNHEY and CDR2 SVGEGT. CDR3 region: CASSRTDTEAFF. The CDR3 bases are TGTGCCAGCAGTCGGACAGACACTGAAGCTTTCTTT.

The rearrangement links TRBV6-1 to TRBJ1-1; tentative D call: TRBD1 (6 bases). The CDR3 contains 18 residues. Trimming removed 2 bases from V and 4 bases from J, with 23 bases in between. Germline lookup yields CDR1 MNHNS and CDR2 SASEGT. CDR3 in amino acids: CASSELGGGQGALTEAFF. In DNA, the CDR3 is TGTGCCAGCAGTGAATTAGGGGGGGGCCAGGGAGCTCTCACTGAAGCTTTCTTT.

The sample holds a few counts of this clone. The V and J genes are TRBV12-3 or TRBV12-4 and TRBJ1-2, with D tentatively TRBD1 (6 bases). This CDR3 comprises 13 residues. The V end was cut by 5 bases, the J end by 5 bases, with 12 bases between. CDR3 sequence (DNA): TGTGCCAGCAGTGAGGGGGGCCGATATGGCTACACCTTC. It translates to CASSEGGRYGYTF.

The chain links TRBV6-6 to TRBJ1-4, with TRBD1 matching 9 bases. The CDR3 is 16 amino acids. Per the germline V gene, CDR1 is MNHNY and CDR2 is SVGAGI (reference sequence). The junction had 5 bases not matched to a gene; V was cut back by 2 bases and J by 4 bases. CDR3 residues: CASSYRTGALNEKLFF. The CDR3 DNA reads as TGTGCCAGCAGTTACCGGACAGGGGCACTTAATGAAAAACTGTTTTTT.

J is TRBJ2-3 and V is TRBV10-3; 10 nucleotides align to TRBD2. This CDR3 region has 15 residues. The V and J ends lost 7 bases and 2 bases, in that order; junction bases with no gene match: 6. Per the germline V gene, CDR1 is ENHRY and CDR2 is SYGVKD. CDR3 bases: TGTGCCATCACCCAACTAGCGGGGTCCACAGATACGCAGTATTTT. Translating gives CAITQLAGSTDTQYF.

The chain joins TRBV4-2 to TRBJ1-1; D not resolved. CDR1 and CDR2 from the germline V gene are LGHNA and YNFKEQ. CDR3 length: 14 residues. V dropped 0 bases and J dropped 1 base, with 6 bases sitting between them. The CDR3 sequence: CASSQDYGNTEAFF. Written as DNA, the CDR3 is TGTGCCAGCAGCCAAGATTATGGGAACACTGAAGCTTTCTTT.

The chain links TRBV7-9 to TRBJ1-4; D gene ambiguous. V lost 6 bases and J 3 bases, leaving 11 bases between the germline ends. CDR1 and CDR2 (germline): SEHNR, FQNEAQ (reference sequence). The CDR3 length is 14 residues. CDR3 amino acids: CASRRPGSNEKLFF. Written as DNA, the CDR3 is TGTGCCAGCAGACGTCCGGGATCTAATGAAAAACTGTTTTTT.

V gene TRBV7-2 combines with J gene TRBJ1-2, with D unresolved. The ends were cut back, 5 bases at V and 0 bases at J, with 10 bases in the middle. CDR1 is SGHTA, CDR2 FQGNSA, per germline. The CDR3 length is 14 residues. CDR3 nucleotides: TGTGCCAGCAGCCACCCTATCACTAACTATGGCTACACCTTC. Encoded protein: CASSHPITNYGYTF. The complete variable domain, with remaining parts taken from reference TRBV7-2 and TRBJ1-2, reads GAGVSQSPSNKVTEKGKDVELRCDPISGHTALYWYRQSLGQGLEFLIYFQGNSAPDKSGLPSDRFSAERTGGSVSTLTIQRTQQEDSAVYLCASSHPITNYGYTFGSGTRLTVV.

The chain uses TRBV5-1 and TRBJ2-7; tentative D call: TRBD2 (6 bases). Germline V gene lookup returns CDR1 SGHRS and CDR2 YFSETQ. This CDR3 comprises 13 residues. V was clipped by 5 bases and J by 2 bases, with 11 bases between them. CDR3 amino acids: CASRLATTYEQYF. CDR3 coding DNA: TGCGCCAGCAGGCTAGCGACCACCTACGAGCAGTACTTC.